This TCR beta chain was recovered during a study of somatic mutations in cytotoxic T cells in rheumatoid arthritis. Points from the study as a whole: Clonality of CD8+ cells rose with age in rheumatoid arthritis patients but not healthy controls.

Looked up from germline, CDR1 is SGDLS and CDR2 is YYNGEE. The length of the CDR3 is 15 residues. The ends were cut back, 3 bases at V and 3 bases at J, with 13 bases in the middle. As regards this clone: As yet, its antigen is unknown.

Generated by immunoSEQ multiplex PCR, the TCRdb table keeps only in-frame clones and is missing some. In the table there are 9,000 or so clones, more than 70% of which are singletons. V usage is TRBV9 and J usage is TRBJ1-5, with D possibly TRBD1 on 6 matching bases. This TCR was recovered from an adult with rheumatoid arthritis. Sample: CD8+ T cells sorted from blood. This chain's CDR3 is CASSDRDNYNQPQHF. CDR3 coding DNA: TGTGCCAGCAGCGACCGGGACAACTACAATCAGCCCCAGCATTTT. The entire variable domain, with the rest obtained from reference TRBV9 and TRBJ1-5, is as follows: DSGVTQTPKHLITATGQRVTLRCSPRSGDLSVYWYQQSLDQGLQFLIQYYNGEERAKGNILERFSAQQFPDLHSELNLSSLELGDSALYFCASSDRDNYNQPQHFGDGTRLSIL.